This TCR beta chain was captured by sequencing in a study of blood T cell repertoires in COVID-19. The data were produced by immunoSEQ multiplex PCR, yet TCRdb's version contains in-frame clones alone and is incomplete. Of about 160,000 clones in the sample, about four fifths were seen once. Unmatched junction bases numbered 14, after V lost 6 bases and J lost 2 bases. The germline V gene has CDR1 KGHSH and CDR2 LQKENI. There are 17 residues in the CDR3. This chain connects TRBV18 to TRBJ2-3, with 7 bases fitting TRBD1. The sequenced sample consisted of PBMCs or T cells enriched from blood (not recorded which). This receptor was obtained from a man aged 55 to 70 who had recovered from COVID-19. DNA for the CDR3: TGTGCCAGCTCCCCCCTGTTCGGGACAGTTAACACAGATACGCAGTATTTT. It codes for CASSPLFGTVNTDTQYF.